A selection of T cell receptor beta chains follows, all from one sample in a study of cytomegalovirus exposure and HLA in healthy donors. TCRdb's copy holds only in-frame clones and misses some; the assay was immunoSEQ multiplex PCR. The sample lists fewer than 200,000 clones, 65% to 90% occurring once. Material: PBMCs. Receptors were obtained from a male donor in good health and CMV-seronegative. The CDR3 runs from the conserved cysteine through the conserved F or W. The D gene is left open where the match is weak. Size is stated for part of the rows, as once, few or many counts, or as a class when the clone is expanded.

d_call j_call v_call clone_size cdr3_nt cdr3_aa
- TRBJ1-2 TRBV7-9 - TGTGCCAGCAGCTTAGACAGCAACTATGGCTACACCTTC CASSLDSNYGYTF
TRBD2 TRBJ2-7 TRBV7-2 - TGTGCCAGCAGCTTCGGACTAGCGGGTGGTGGCGAGCAGTACTTC CASSFGLAGGGEQYF
TRBD1 TRBJ1-2 TRBV5-4 - TGTGCCAGCCTCCAAGCAGGGGGGTATGGCTACACCTTC CASLQAGGYGYTF
- TRBJ1-3 TRBV5-1 - TGCGCCAGCAGCTTAGAGATCTCTGGAAACACCATATATTTT CASSLEISGNTIYF
TRBD1 TRBJ1-2 TRBV6-5 - TGTGCCAGCAGTTACGGGGTGGGACAGGGTAACTATGGCTACACCTTC CASSYGVGQGNYGYTF
- TRBJ1-1 TRBV5-6 once TGTGCCAGCAGCTGGGGGGGTCCGACCATCGGTACTGAAGCTTTCTTT CASSWGGPTIGTEAFF
- TRBJ2-4 TRBV19 - TGTGCCAGTAGTGGTTTCCGGTTAGCCAAAAACATTCAGTACTTC CASSGFRLAKNIQYF
- TRBJ2-2 TRBV5-6 - TGTGCCAGCAGCTTGGACAGTCTCGCTTACACCGGGGAGCTGTTTTTT CASSLDSLAYTGELFF
- TRBJ1-2 TRBV6-5 - TGTGCCAGCACCCGGAGTCAGGGCTATGGCTACACCTTC CASTRSQGYGYTF
- TRBJ2-1 TRBV6-5 - TGTGCCAGCAGTTACGGAAGCGGGCCGTACAATGAGCAGTTCTTC CASSYGSGPYNEQFF
- TRBJ1-2 TRBV7-8 - TGTGCCAGCAGCTTAGTGGGGCCGCAGAATGGCTACACCTTC CASSLVGPQNGYTF
- TRBJ1-2 TRBV9 - TGTGCCAGCAGCGTAAGCAGGGGTAGGGACTATGGCTACACCTTC CASSVSRGRDYGYTF
TRBD1 TRBJ2-5 TRBV5-4 once TGTGCCAGCAGCTTACGTACAGGGGGCCAAGAGACCCAGTACTTC CASSLRTGGQETQYF
- TRBJ1-5 TRBV19 few TGTGCCAGCGCCAATCAGGACAATCAGCCCCAGCATTTT CASANQDNQPQHF
TRBD2 TRBJ2-1 TRBV6-4 - TGTGCCAGCAGTGACTCGGGGCGACTAGCGGGGGGACACAGCTCCTACAATGAGCAGTTCTTC CASSDSGRLAGGHSSYNEQFF
- TRBJ1-1 TRBV6-1 - TGTGCCAGCAGCCCGGGGGGGAACACTGAAGCTTTCTTT CASSPGGNTEAFF
- TRBJ2-7 TRBV7-2 few TGTGCCAGCAGCACTTGGCCGGAGAAACGCGAGCAGTACTTC CASSTWPEKREQYF
TRBD1 TRBJ1-2 TRBV14 - TGTGCCAGCAGCCGCACCGGGACAGGACCCTATGGCTACACCTTC CASSRTGTGPYGYTF
- TRBJ2-1 TRBV7-9 - TGTGCCAGCAGTTATAGCTTCTATGAGCAGTTCTTC CASSYSFYEQFF
TRBD1 TRBJ1-5 TRBV13 - TGTGCCACTACACAGGGGGACGTCGGTCAGCCCCAGCATTTT CATTQGDVGQPQHF
- TRBJ1-1 TRBV6-5 - TGTGCCAGCAGTTACTCCTACGGGACTGAAGCTTTCTTT CASSYSYGTEAFF
- TRBJ2-7 TRBV2 - TGTGCCAGCAAGGGACAAACGAACTCCTACGAGCAGTACTTC CASKGQTNSYEQYF
- TRBJ1-4 TRBV7-2 few TGTGCCAGCAGCTTAGCGGGGGGTCCTAATGAAAAACTGTTTTTT CASSLAGGPNEKLFF
TRBD2 TRBJ2-1 TRBV27 - TGTGCCAGCAGTTTATCGAAGCGGGGGGTGTCGGATGAGCAGTTCTTC CASSLSKRGVSDEQFF
TRBD2 TRBJ2-2 TRBV2 - TGTGCCAGCACGGGGGGAGGGGCGAACACCGGGGAGCTGTTTTTT CASTGGGANTGELFF
- TRBJ2-7 TRBV13 - TGTGCCAGCAGCCTCGGACTCTCCTACGAGCAGTACTTC CASSLGLSYEQYF
TRBD2 TRBJ2-3 TRBV25-1 - TGTGCCAGCAGTGAAGTTGGGGGACTAGCGGGGGGCGCCTATACGCAGTATTTT CASSEVGGLAGGAYTQYF
TRBD2 TRBJ2-1 TRBV5-1 - TGCGCCAGCAGCTCAGACCTAGCGGGGCCCTACAATGAGCAGTTCTTC CASSSDLAGPYNEQFF
TRBD1 TRBJ2-5 TRBV2 - TGTGCCAGCAGTTCCCGACAGGGGATAGAGACCCAGTACTTC CASSSRQGIETQYF
- TRBJ1-5 TRBV7-8 - TGTGCCAGCAGCTTAGGATCTGGGCTCGGACCCCAGCATTTT CASSLGSGLGPQHF
TRBD2 TRBJ2-4 TRBV6-6 - TGTGCCAGCAGTAAGGGACTAGCGGGGGCTCAAAACATTCAGTACTTC CASSKGLAGAQNIQYF
- TRBJ1-6 TRBV27 - TGTGCCAGCAGTATCAGGGTAACTTCACCCCTCCACTTT CASSIRVTSPLHF
- TRBJ2-5 TRBV7-2 - TGTGCCAGCAGCTTAGTGGCCAGGGGAAGATCAGAGACCCAGTACTTC CASSLVARGRSETQYF
- TRBJ2-7 TRBV6-1 - TGTGCCAGCAGTGAGATGGCAGTAAGCTCCTACGAGCAGTACTTC CASSEMAVSSYEQYF
- TRBJ1-1 TRBV4-3 - TGCGCCAGCAGACAGAACACTGAAGCTTTCTTT CASRQNTEAFF
- TRBJ1-2 TRBV5-6 - TGTGCCAGCAGCTTAGGCAGGGCAGATTATGGCTACACCTTC CASSLGRADYGYTF
- TRBJ1-2 TRBV7-2 - TGTGCCAGCAGCTTAAGGTCAGGGGTCGGCTATGGCTACACCTTC CASSLRSGVGYGYTF
- TRBJ1-1 TRBV6-5 - TGTGCCAGCAGAAAGCACAGGAACACTGAAGCTTTCTTT CASRKHRNTEAFF
TRBD1 TRBJ2-7 TRBV30 - TGTGCCTGGAGTGTCGGGACAGGTCTTGTTGGGTTTGAGCAGTACTTC CAWSVGTGLVGFEQYF
- TRBJ2-3 TRBV29-1 - TGCAGCGGGAATATAGGCGGATCCAGCACAGATACGCAGTATTTT CSGNIGGSSTDTQYF
- TRBJ1-2 TRBV18 - TGTGCCAGCCGGCCCTCCGGGTTAGAGGACTATGGCTACACCTTC CASRPSGLEDYGYTF
- TRBJ1-1 TRBV5-1 few TGCGCCAGCCGGCTTCCAGGGGTCACTGAAGCTTTCTTT CASRLPGVTEAFF
- TRBJ1-1 TRBV10-1 - TGCGCCAGCACGCGGGAGATGAACACTGAAGCTTTCTTT CASTREMNTEAFF
TRBD1 TRBJ2-7 TRBV5-4 - TGTGCCAGCAGGGACCGGGACAGGGGGGACTACGAGCAGTACTTC CASRDRDRGDYEQYF
TRBD1 TRBJ1-1 TRBV19 few TGTGCCACCTCGGACAGGCCGAACACTGAAGCTTTCTTT CATSDRPNTEAFF
TRBD2 TRBJ2-7 TRBV6-5 once TGTGCCAGCAGGGGCGGGGGTTACGAGCAGTACTTC CASRGGGYEQYF
- TRBJ2-5 TRBV6-6 few TGTGCCAGCAGTTACGGGGGCGAGACCCAGTACTTC CASSYGGETQYF
TRBD1 TRBJ1-1 TRBV6-4 - TGTGCCAGCAGGAATACTAACAGGGGTTACACTGAAGCTTTCTTT CASRNTNRGYTEAFF
- TRBJ1-2 TRBV28 - TGTGCCAGCACCCCGAACACCGCCCTTTACTATGGCTACACCTTC CASTPNTALYYGYTF
- TRBJ1-2 TRBV5-4 - TGTGCCAGCAGCTTCAGCTATGGCTACACCTTC CASSFSYGYTF